Listed below are T cell receptor beta chains from one sample, sequenced in a study of identifying expanded T cells in peripheral blood. Method: immunoSEQ multiplex PCR; TCRdb's copy keeps in-frame clones and lacks some. The sample lists 100,000 to 150,000 clones, less than 90% occurring once. Sequenced material: blood. These receptors were collected from a person aged 18 to 75 in good health. CDR3s include the opening cysteine and the closing phenylalanine or tryptophan. The order of the fields is CDR3 protein, CDR3 DNA, J gene, clone size, V gene, D gene. D genes are given only for firm matches. Only some rows state a clone size, as once, few, many or a class for expanded clones.

CASSSTQGYGYTF	TGTGCCAGCAGTTCGACGCAGGGCTATGGCTACACCTTC	TRBJ1-2	-	TRBV28	-
CASSIAEVNTDTQYF	TGTGCCAGTAGTATAGCGGAGGTTAACACAGATACGCAGTATTTT	TRBJ2-3	-	TRBV19	-
CASSATPVGNEKLFF	TGTGCCAGCAGCGCCACCCCAGTCGGTAATGAAAAACTGTTTTTT	TRBJ1-4	-	TRBV9	-
CASSAFGGYPEAFF	TGTGCCAGCAGCGCCTTTGGGGGTTACCCTGAAGCTTTCTTT	TRBJ1-1	few	TRBV9	-
CASSLQGYTEAFF	TGTGCCAGCAGCTTACAGGGCTACACTGAAGCTTTCTTT	TRBJ1-1	-	TRBV5-5	-
CASSLDVNTGELFF	TGTGCCAGCAGCTTAGACGTGAACACCGGGGAGCTGTTTTTT	TRBJ2-2	-	TRBV7-9	-
CASSSSVKEQFF	TGTGCCAGCAGCTCTTCGGTGAAAGAGCAGTTCTTC	TRBJ2-1	few	TRBV5-6	-
CASSSVRGLGTGELFF	TGTGCCAGCAGCTCAGTTCGGGGGCTGGGCACCGGGGAGCTGTTTTTT	TRBJ2-2	-	TRBV11-3	-
CASSRDHSNQPQHF	TGTGCCAGCTCACGGGACCATAGCAATCAGCCCCAGCATTTT	TRBJ1-5	-	TRBV18	-
CATSRESGRPTTYNEQFF	TGTGCCACCAGCAGAGAATCGGGCAGGCCGACCACCTACAATGAGCAGTTCTTC	TRBJ2-1	-	TRBV15	-
CASNPDRGSNYGYTF	TGTGCCAGCAACCCGGACAGGGGTTCCAACTATGGCTACACCTTC	TRBJ1-2	-	TRBV7-3	TRBD1
CASSSNGRAWNEQFF	TGTGCCAGCAGCTCCAACGGGAGGGCATGGAATGAGCAGTTCTTC	TRBJ2-1	-	TRBV28	TRBD2
CASSRIGGSYEQYF	TGTGCCAGCAGCCGGATCGGCGGCTCCTACGAGCAGTACTTC	TRBJ2-7	-	TRBV28	-
CASSSYTKVGGEAFF	TGTGCCAGCAGCTCCTATACTAAGGTCGGAGGCGAAGCTTTCTTT	TRBJ1-1	-	TRBV7-3	-
CASCITGTTGELFF	TGTGCCAGCTGCATCACCGGGACAACTGGGGAGCTGTTTTTT	TRBJ2-2	-	TRBV6-5	-
CASSVNSGYGYTF	TGTGCCAGCAGTGTGAACAGCGGCTATGGCTACACCTTC	TRBJ1-2	few	TRBV6-4	-
CATRRDRAYEQYF	TGTGCCACACGGAGGGACAGGGCATACGAGCAGTACTTC	TRBJ2-7	-	TRBV2	TRBD1
CASSSGQETQYF	TGTGCCAGCAGCTCTGGACAAGAGACCCAGTACTTC	TRBJ2-5	-	TRBV11-3	-
CASRSQGVETQYF	TGTGCCAGCAGATCCCAGGGGGTGGAGACCCAGTACTTC	TRBJ2-5	-	TRBV6-1	TRBD1
CASRHRASTDTQYF	TGTGCCAGCCGCCACAGGGCGAGCACAGATACGCAGTATTTT	TRBJ2-3	-	TRBV18	-
CASSFRGPSTGTDIPSYNSPLHF	TGTGCCAGCAGTTTCAGAGGCCCGTCTACTGGGACCGATATTCCCTCCTATAATTCACCCCTCCACTTT	TRBJ1-6	-	TRBV27	-
CASSLQENTEAFF	TGTGCCAGCAGCTTACAGGAGAACACTGAAGCTTTCTTT	TRBJ1-1	-	TRBV7-9	-
CASSPAPYRGDNTQYF	TGTGCCAGCTCACCAGCCCCCTACAGGGGAGATAATACGCAGTATTTT	TRBJ2-3	-	TRBV18	TRBD1
CASSQETVNTEAFF	TGCGCCAGCAGCCAAGAAACAGTGAACACTGAAGCTTTCTTT	TRBJ1-1	-	TRBV4-1	-
CASSTGTGASNYGYTF	TGTGCCAGCAGCACCGGGACAGGAGCCTCGAACTATGGCTACACCTTC	TRBJ1-2	-	TRBV7-3	TRBD1
CASSYQPSTDTQYF	TGTGCCAGCAGTTACCAACCTAGCACAGATACGCAGTATTTT	TRBJ2-3	-	TRBV6-6	-
CAWSVGGTGNYGYTF	TGTGCCTGGAGCGTTGGCGGGACAGGGAACTATGGCTACACCTTC	TRBJ1-2	many	TRBV30	TRBD1
CASTQSGREAQYF	TGTGCCAGCACCCAATCGGGCCGGGAGGCCCAGTACTTC	TRBJ2-5	once	TRBV7-2	TRBD2
CASSTGVSGYGYTF	TGTGCCAGCTCGACAGGGGTTTCGGGCTATGGCTACACCTTC	TRBJ1-2	-	TRBV6-1	TRBD1
CASTPRPAWDTQYF	TGCGCCAGCACCCCCAGGCCCGCTTGGGATACGCAGTATTTT	TRBJ2-3	-	TRBV5-1	-
CASSLSLAGDNEQFF	TGTGCCAGCAGCTTAAGTCTAGCGGGAGACAATGAGCAGTTCTTC	TRBJ2-1	-	TRBV7-3	TRBD2
CASSQIVTSGGVSDTQYF	TGCGCCAGCAGCCAAATAGTAACTAGCGGGGGGGTCTCAGATACGCAGTATTTT	TRBJ2-3	-	TRBV4-3	TRBD2
CASSRGVAPQETQYF	TGTGCCAGCAGCCGGGGCGTGGCGCCCCAAGAGACCCAGTACTTC	TRBJ2-5	-	TRBV7-7	-
CASSFGRGRGSYEQYF	TGTGCCAGCAGTTTTGGACGAGGGCGTGGGTCCTACGAGCAGTACTTC	TRBJ2-7	-	TRBV27	-
CASSLAGNTIYF	TGTGCCAGCAGTCTCGCCGGAAACACCATATATTTT	TRBJ1-3	-	TRBV7-2	-
CASSRDLSGNTIYF	TGCGCCAGCAGTCGGGACCTTTCTGGAAACACCATATATTTT	TRBJ1-3	-	TRBV5-1	-
CASSPGLDSYEQYF	TGTGCCAGCAGCCCGGGACTTGACTCCTACGAGCAGTACTTC	TRBJ2-7	-	TRBV5-4	-
CASRKPGDGANVLTF	TGTGCCAGCAGGAAACCAGGGGATGGGGCCAACGTCCTGACTTTC	TRBJ2-6	few	TRBV27	-
CASTLRDPLYYEQYF	TGTGCCAGCACCCTCCGGGACCCCCTATACTACGAGCAGTACTTC	TRBJ2-7	-	TRBV6-1	-
CSVEGEGAPDTQYF	TGCAGCGTTGAGGGGGAGGGGGCACCAGATACGCAGTATTTT	TRBJ2-3	-	TRBV29-1	-
CAISDSGQAGANVLTF	TGTGCCATCAGTGACTCCGGACAGGCTGGGGCCAACGTCCTGACTTTC	TRBJ2-6	-	TRBV10-3	TRBD1
CASSRDRGRETQYF	TGTGCCAGTAGTAGGGACAGGGGTAGAGAGACCCAGTACTTC	TRBJ2-5	once	TRBV19	TRBD1
CASSPSSGAIGELFF	TGTGCCAGCAGTCCGTCTAGCGGGGCTATCGGGGAGCTGTTTTTT	TRBJ2-2	-	TRBV14	TRBD2
CASSPLSQGAGEKLFF	TGTGCCAGCTCACCCCTCTCGCAGGGGGCAGGAGAAAAACTGTTTTTT	TRBJ1-4	-	TRBV18	TRBD1